Listed here are 31 T cell receptor beta chains from one sample, sequenced in a study of a mutant IDH1 vaccine in newly diagnosed glioma (dated by TCRdb to the early 2020s). The intended sense of this specimen's time point label: week 11, during vaccination. A 20-mer mutant IDH1 peptide at 300 micrograms in Montanide made up each vaccine dose, which was injected subcutaneously together with topical imiquimod. The library relied on the immunoSEQ multiplex PCR assay. TCRdb's version of the immuneACCESS table is confined to in-frame rearrangements and falls short of the full clone set. An unresolved V gene accounts for under half of the shortfall where checked; the remainder is of unknown origin. The sample table lists around 31,000 clones, 78% of them with a count of one. The top ten clonotypes cover over 20% of the sample. Their target antigens are unknown. The sample in question was PBMCs, obtained from a glioma patient whose treatment included an IDH1 peptide vaccine. The receptors were sampled from a man aged 30-40 years with glioma.

The chain has TRBV5-1 and TRBJ2-6; D is undetermined. The V and J ends lost 3 bases and 0 bases respectively, with 7 bases between them. The V gene's germline CDR1 is SGHRS and CDR2 YFSETQ. The CDR3 runs to 15 residues. As DNA, the CDR3 is TGCGCCAGCAGCTCGGATCTCTCTGGGGCCAACGTCCTGACTTTC. It codes for CASSSDLSGANVLTF. The full variable domain, in which reference TRBV5-1 and TRBJ2-6 provide the parts outside the CDR3, is KAGVTQTPRYLIKTRGQQVTLSCSPISGHRSVSWYQQTPGQGLQFLFEYFSETQRNKGNFPGRFSGRQFSNSRSEMNVSTLELGDSALYLCASSSDLSGANVLTFGAGSRLTVL.

The chain recombines TRBV5-1 with TRBJ2-5, with 12 bases lining up with TRBD2. In germline, CDR1 is SGHRS, CDR2 YFSETQ. The J segment lost 5 bases and the V segment lost 4 bases, leaving 9 bases of the junction unmatched. The CDR3 covers 16 residues. The CDR3 sequence: CASSPLAGGNPETQYF. As DNA, the CDR3 is TGCGCCAGCAGCCCACTAGCGGGGGGTAATCCCGAGACCCAGTACTTC.

The count of this clone is one. The chain joins TRBV10-3 to TRBJ2-3, with D possibly being TRBD2 (5 bases). V lost 5 bases, J lost 1 base, and 16 bases lay in between. This CDR3 comprises 16 residues. Germline CDR1 ENHRY, CDR2 SYGVKD. The CDR3 nucleotides read TGTGCCATCAGTCAGGTTGGGGAGAGTCGCACAGATACGCAGTATTTT. Amino acid sequence: CAISQVGESRTDTQYF.

The chain carries TRBV30 and TRBJ1-1; perhaps TRBD1 as D (5 bases). Per germline, CDR1 GTSNPN and CDR2 SVGIG (reference sequence). This CDR3 comprises 13 residues. V lost 3 bases and J lost 0, with 8 bases in between. CDR3 sequence: CAWRAGVNTEAFF. Here the CDR3 DNA reads TGTGCCTGGAGGGCGGGGGTGAACACTGAAGCTTTCTTT.

This clone was detected only once. V usage is TRBV6-6 and J usage is TRBJ2-7, with no clear D. Germline assignment: CDR1 MNHNY and CDR2 SVGAGI (reference sequence). This CDR3 contains 14 residues. V lost 2 bases to trimming and J lost 1 base, with 9 bases between them. CDR3 DNA sequence: TGTGCCAGCAGTTACCAGGCAGCGTCCTACGAGCAGTACTTC. Encoded protein: CASSYQAASYEQYF.

The chain links TRBV6-1 to TRBJ1-4; tentative D call: TRBD1 (6 bases). This CDR3 comprises 14 residues. V lost 5 bases and J lost 8, with 15 bases in between. Germline-derived CDR1 and CDR2 are MNHNS and SASEGT. The CDR3 region has the DNA TGTGCCAGCAGTCGAGTGGGGGGCGGGGAAAAACTGTTTTTT. Translation gives CASSRVGGGEKLFF.

This rearrangement joins TRBV7-2 to TRBJ1-1; 8 nucleotides match TRBD1. Trimming took 10 bases from V and 1 from J; bases not matched to a gene: 5. Germline V gene sequence: CDR1 SGHTA, CDR2 FQGNSA. The CDR3 contains 13 residues. CDR3: CATRTGRNTEAFF. CDR3 DNA: TGTGCCACCCGGACAGGGAGGAACACTGAAGCTTTCTTT.

The V gene is TRBV30, the J gene TRBJ1-1, with unresolved D. The germline V gene encodes CDR1 GTSNPN and CDR2 SVGIG (reference sequence). CDR3 size: 14 residues. Trimming took off 4 bases at V and 4 bases at J, with 16 bases between the two ends. For the CDR3, the DNA is TGTGCCTGGAACCCGACGGATGACGGCACTGAAGCTTTCTTT. Its translation is CAWNPTDDGTEAFF.

The chain uses TRBV2 and TRBJ2-5; 7 bases agree with TRBD2. The CDR3 loop spans 13 amino acids. V lost 8 bases and J lost 5; bases outside the gene matches: 8. CDR1 and CDR2 from the germline V gene are SNHLY and FYNNEI. Here the CDR3 reads CASSAGVVETQYF. The CDR3 bases are TGTGCCAGCTCGGCGGGAGTGGTGGAGACCCAGTACTTC.

The chain employs TRBV7-2 and TRBJ1-1, with D unclear. The CDR3 is 14 residues long. Per germline, CDR1 SGHTA and CDR2 FQGNSA. The V end was cut by 0 bases, the J end by 1 base, with 6 bases between. The CDR3: CASSLALQNTEAFF. The CDR3 DNA sequence: TGTGCCAGCAGCTTAGCGCTACAGAACACTGAAGCTTTCTTT.

This clone was seen just once. This chain uses TRBV29-1 with TRBJ2-2; D is undetermined. The length of the CDR3 is 12 residues. Per the germline V gene, CDR1 is SQVTM and CDR2 is ANQGSEA. V dropped 1 base and J dropped 8 bases, with 8 bases sitting between them. The CDR3 here is CSVEGPLGELFF. The CDR3, as DNA: TGCAGCGTTGAAGGGCCCTTGGGGGAGCTGTTTTTT.

CDR3 region: CAWSVGGVGRNTEAFF. As DNA, the CDR3 is TGTGCCTGGAGTGTCGGGGGGGTAGGTAGGAACACTGAAGCTTTCTTT. The chain uses TRBV30 and TRBJ1-1, with D perhaps TRBD1 (5 bases). V was pared by 0 bases and J by 1 base, with 15 bases between. CDR1 GTSNPN and CDR2 SVGIG come from the germline V gene (reference sequence). The CDR3 is 16 residues long. Filled out from reference TRBV30 and TRBJ1-1, the complete variable domain reads SQTIHQWPATLVQPVGSPLSLECTVEGTSNPNLYWYRQAAGRGLQLLFYSVGIGQISSEVPQNLSASRPQDRQFILSSKKLLLSDSGFYLCAWSVGGVGRNTEAFFGQGTRLTVV.

V gene TRBV2 combines with J gene TRBJ2-1, with TRBD2 matching over 15 bases. The CDR3 has 17 amino acids. CDR1 and CDR2 (germline): SNHLY, FYNNEI. V lost 8 bases, J lost 4 bases, and 9 bases stayed unmatched. The CDR3 DNA is TGTGCCAGCGCAGAAGGACTAGCGGGGGGGCCTTACAATGAGCAGTTCTTC. Protein product: CASAEGLAGGPYNEQFF.

In regard to this clone: Germline and junction disagree at one end, which may indicate a read error. The chain is built from TRBV12-5 and TRBJ1-3; D is unclear. The CDR3 length is 13 residues. Germline V gene lookup returns CDR1 LGHNT and CDR2 FRNRAP. The CDR3 DNA sequence: TGTGCTAGTGGTTTGGAGGACGGAACCACCATATATTTT. This encodes CASGLEDGTTIYF.

The genes are TRBV19 and TRBJ2-1, with 10 bases that match TRBD2. The germline V gene encodes CDR1 LNHDA and CDR2 SQIVND (reference sequence). V was clipped by 4 bases and J by 4 bases; unmatched bases: 1. There are 14 residues in the CDR3. The CDR3 nucleotides are TGTGCCAGTAGTAGACTAGCGGGTTACAATGAGCAGTTCTTC. It specifies CASSRLAGYNEQFF.

The chain has TRBV7-6 and TRBJ1-5; D not certain. The CDR3 is made up of 17 amino acids. Trimming cost V 5 bases and J 0 bases, with 17 bases left between them. Germline CDR1 SGHVS, CDR2 FNYEAQ. The CDR3 is CASSQDIGDVSNQPQHF. CDR3 coding DNA: TGTGCCAGCAGCCAAGATATTGGGGATGTTAGCAATCAGCCCCAGCATTTT.

This clone was detected once. This chain connects TRBV6-1 to TRBJ1-1, with a weak D call TRBD1 (5 bases). The CDR3 length is 16 residues. V was clipped by 0 bases and J by 1 base, with 12 bases between them. Germline loops: CDR1 MNHNS, CDR2 SASEGT. In DNA form, the CDR3 reads TGTGCCAGCAGTGAAGCGCTTCGGGGGTGGAACACTGAAGCTTTCTTT. This encodes CASSEALRGWNTEAFF.

The chain uses TRBV11-2 and TRBJ2-5; 7 positions match TRBD1. The germline V gene has CDR1 SGHAT and CDR2 FQNNGV. V lost 5 bases, J lost 1 base, and 4 bases stayed unmatched. CDR3 length equals 14 residues. In DNA form, the CDR3 reads TGTGCCAGCAGCATCCAGGGGGTCCAAGAGACCCAGTACTTC. Translating it yields CASSIQGVQETQYF.

This clone is a singleton in its sample. The gene calls are TRBV28 and TRBJ2-7; maybe TRBD1 (6 bases). The CDR3 contains 14 residues. CDR1 MDHEN and CDR2 SYDVKM come from the germline V gene. V lost 1 base to trimming and J lost 2 bases, with 9 bases between them. The DNA of the CDR3 is TGTGCCAGCAGTTTATCCGCAGGGGCCTACGAGCAGTACTTC. As protein: CASSLSAGAYEQYF.

V and J are TRBV5-1 and TRBJ2-2; possible D gene TRBD2, 6 bases. The CDR3 is 14 residues long. The V and J ends lost 1 base and 4 bases respectively, with 8 bases between them. Per germline, CDR1 SGHRS and CDR2 YFSETQ. CDR3 in amino acids: CASSLSGSTGELFF. The CDR3 DNA sequence: TGCGCCAGCAGCTTGAGCGGGTCCACCGGGGAGCTGTTTTTT.

This rearrangement joins TRBV5-1 to TRBJ1-2; D remains ambiguous. There are 16 residues in the CDR3. CDR1 is SGHRS and CDR2 is YFSETQ in the germline V gene. V was shortened by 1 base and J by 2 bases, with 15 bases between the two germline ends. In DNA, the CDR3 is TGCGCCAGCAGCTTGAGCGGTACGGGTAGGAACTATGGCTACACCTTC. It is translated as CASSLSGTGRNYGYTF.

V gene TRBV29-1 combines with J gene TRBJ2-7; D unclear. Germline V gene sequence: CDR1 SQVTM, CDR2 ANQGSEA. The CDR3 is 11 amino acids. Trimming took off 4 bases at V and 6 bases at J, with 10 bases between the two ends. The CDR3 DNA follows: TGCAGCGTTGTAGCTCCAGTCGAGCAGTACTTC. This translates into CSVVAPVEQYF.

A few counts support this clone. The DNA for the CDR3 is TGTGCCAGCAGTGATGATGACGGGGAGCTGTTTTTT. It encodes CASSDDDGELFF. The chain joins TRBV2 to TRBJ2-2; D is ambiguous. Between the trimmed V and J ends, which lost 3 bases and 7 bases, there was a span of 6 bases. Germline assignment: CDR1 SNHLY and CDR2 FYNNEI. The CDR3 extends over 12 amino acids.

The chain links TRBV5-1 to TRBJ1-2, with 9 bases fitting TRBD1. The CDR3 has 13 amino acids. V shed 4 bases and J 11 bases; nucleotides not matched to a gene: 9. CDR1 and CDR2 from the germline V gene are SGHRS and YFSETQ. The CDR3 region is CASSMDRGIRYTF. CDR3 coding DNA: TGCGCCAGCAGCATGGACAGGGGAATTCGGTACACCTTC.

The genes are TRBV7-9 and TRBJ1-1; no reliable D call. The germline gives CDR1 SEHNR, CDR2 FQNEAQ (reference sequence). The CDR3 is made up of 13 amino acids. V lost 6 bases, J lost 1 base, and 9 bases lay in between. The CDR3 loop reads CASREGANTEAFF. The CDR3 region has the DNA TGTGCCAGCAGAGAAGGTGCGAACACTGAAGCTTTCTTT.

This chain joins TRBV6-5 and TRBJ1-5; unclear D gene. The CDR3 extends over 15 amino acids. Germline loops: CDR1 MNHEY, CDR2 SVGAGI. Trimming took off 8 bases at V and 4 bases at J, with 18 bases between the two ends. The CDR3 here is CASGRYDGLNQPQHF. The CDR3, as DNA: TGTGCCAGCGGCCGTTATGACGGGTTAAATCAGCCCCAGCATTTT.

The J gene is TRBJ2-3, the V gene TRBV7-2; D is perhaps TRBD2 (5 bases). V was shortened by 5 bases and J by 1 base, with 13 bases between the two germline ends. The CDR3 consists of 15 residues. Germline CDR1 SGHTA, CDR2 FQGNSA. CDR3 protein: CASSEDSSGTDTQYF. The CDR3 DNA follows: TGTGCCAGCAGCGAGGATAGTAGCGGCACAGATACGCAGTATTTT.

The genes are TRBV5-1 and TRBJ2-3; no definite D call. The germline V and J ends were trimmed by 4 bases and 6 bases, with 12 bases remaining between them. From germline, CDR1 is SGHRS and CDR2 YFSETQ. This CDR3 has 13 residues. The CDR3 bases are TGCGCCAGCAGCGTAGACGGCCATGATACGCAGTATTTT. Translation gives CASSVDGHDTQYF.

The V and J genes are TRBV5-1 and TRBJ2-1; 7 bases match TRBD1. V was pared by 6 bases and J by 9 bases, with 6 bases of the junction left unmatched. The CDR3 loop spans 12 amino acids. CDR1 and CDR2 (germline): SGHRS, YFSETQ. The CDR3 loop is CASTLEGAEQFF. DNA for the CDR3: TGCGCCAGCACCTTAGAGGGGGCTGAGCAGTTCTTC.

The CDR3 DNA sequence: TGTGCCAGCAGCCACCTTTCCGGGACTAGCGGGAGGGCCCGGGAGACCCAGTACTTC. The encoded protein is CASSHLSGTSGRARETQYF. This chain uses TRBV4-2 with TRBJ2-5; 16 bases are shared with TRBD2. The germline gives CDR1 LGHNA, CDR2 YNFKEQ. The CDR3 runs 19 residues. The J segment lost 5 bases and the V segment lost 3 bases, leaving 12 bases of the junction unmatched.

V gene TRBV5-6 combines with J gene TRBJ2-5; 8 positions agree with TRBD1. The ends lost 5 bases at V and 1 base at J; junction bases unmatched: 7. The CDR3 has 15 residues. Looked up from germline, CDR1 is SGHDT and CDR2 is YYEEEE. This CDR3 is CASRRQGYRQETQYF. In DNA, the CDR3 is TGTGCCAGCAGGAGACAGGGGTACCGCCAAGAGACCCAGTACTTC. Complete variable domain (other parts from reference TRBV5-6 and TRBJ2-5): DAGVTQSPTHLIKTRGQQVTLRCSPKSGHDTVSWYQQALGQGPQFIFQYYEEEERQRGNFPDRFSGHQFPNYSSELNVNALLLGDSALYLCASRRQGYRQETQYFGPGTRLLVL.